This T cell receptor (beta chain) was identified during a study of CD4 and CD8 cells across lung adenocarcinoma regions (dated by TCRdb to 2016 to 2019). In the study overall: Intratumor heterogeneity of the T cell receptor repertoire was examined by comparing tumor centers with tumor margins.

Donors were patients with localized lung adenocarcinoma, a subtype of non-small cell lung cancer. The samples were taken from the centers of localized lung adenocarcinomas. For TCR repertoire analysis, CD4+ T cells from tumor tissue were profiled apart from CD8+ T cells. The receptor library was made with PCR. Sequencing took place on a HiSeq X Ten. Through fastp at Q25 and MiXCR, TCRdb rebuilt clones from the public reads, retaining in-frame beta chains. Duplicate CDR3 protein sequences are folded into a single record with the most common DNA and genes. This sample holds fewer than 7,500 distinct CDR3 sequences; 40% to 60% were observed only once. Almost 30% of the sample is taken by the ten largest. A remark on this clonotype: Its antigen is currently not known. Qualities for individual bases were not recorded, and no much larger clone is one base off.

CDR1 and CDR2, per the germline V gene, are MNHEY and SVGEGT. The CDR3 runs 14 residues from the cysteine to the phenylalanine. The kept DNA is CDR3 alone, 42 bases in frame from the first base. The germline ends are 16 bases apart after V is trimmed by 8 bases and J by 6 bases. Sequencing input: CD4+ T cells from the center of a lung tumor. According to the study, the label for this sample's cell subset or site signals: tumor center region. Recombination linked TRBV6-2 or TRBV6-3 to TRBJ2-2, with no confidently assigned D gene. The receptor's source is a female donor with lung adenocarcinoma. The CD4 and CD8 labels of this study may be unreliable. The DNA sequence reads TGTGCCAGCGGCTCAATTACAAAACCCGGGGAGCTGTTTTTT. Its amino acids are CASGSITKPGELFF.